This TCR beta chain was identified during a study of tumor-infiltrating lymphocytes in primary liver carcinoma. A primer in the constant region served to generate TCR beta cDNA from 500 to 600 ng of total RNA. Amplification in three nested multiplex PCR rounds with slightly modified ARM-PCR gave rise to TCR beta libraries. Amplification in the first two PCR rounds was performed using TRBV1-TRBV30 forward primers and a C-beta reverse primer for 10 cycles each. TCRdb re-called the multiplex PCR reads with MiXCR, one entry per CDR3 protein. The table has approximately 210,000 distinct CDR3 sequences, 65% seen once. Unsorted whole blood supplied the blood RNA, and germline DNA was isolated too. The CDR3 consists of 13 residues. Germline values: CDR1 SQVTM, CDR2 ANQGSEA. Worth noting for this clonotype: Its target is not known. A read error may produce the germline difference seen at one junction end.

The study's findings and limits: Owing to bulk unsorted samples, no comparison was made between CD4+ and CD8+ repertoires.

This rearrangement joins TRBV29-1 to TRBJ1-1; TRBD1 matches at 7 bases. The sequence was collected from an older woman with primary liver carcinoma and hepatitis B virus infection. Sequences were obtained from peripheral blood. This CDR3 is CNVVGQRNTEAFF. CDR3 bases: TGCAACGTTGTGGGACAGCGGAACACTGAAGCTTTCTTT.